Sequencing of this T cell receptor (beta chain) was carried out in a study of T-cell memory formation after mild COVID-19. The CDR3 covers 15 residues. Trimming at V came to 6 bases and at J to 0 bases, leaving 5 bases not matched to a gene. One entry per CDR3 protein results from TCRdb running MiXCR on the 5' RACE reads. The data contain tens of thousands of distinct CDR3 sequences, about 23% of them singletons. This clonotype has only a few counts. The source is a man aged 18 to 30 who had mild COVID-19 (a few samples of this study predate the infection). Cell type and time point are not known. The specimen was PBMCs or a T cell subset sorted from them (not recorded which). The chain has TRBV12-3 or TRBV12-4 and TRBJ1-5; TRBD1 aligns across 7 bases. CDR3 sequence (DNA): TGTGCCAGCAGCTCGACAGGGTATAGCAATCAGCCCCAGCATTTT. The encoded protein is CASSSTGYSNQPQHF.